The clone carrying this T cell receptor beta chain was seen only a few times. Its antigen remains unidentified. The data are from a study of identical twins. Study results and caveats: There is a chance that invariant MAIT and iNKT cells partially muddied zero-insertion analyses. Model-predicted out-of-frame TCR alpha sharing fell below observed values in monozygotic twins.

Germline CDR1 reads MNHNS; CDR2 reads SASEGT. The CDR3 is 17 amino acids. The V gene lost 3 bases and the J gene lost 6 bases, with 21 bases spanning the gap. Through template switching, a universal primer site was introduced, and the cDNA contained unique molecular identifiers. TCRdb passed the 5' RACE reads through MiXCR, listing each CDR3 protein once. Of about 190,000 distinct CDR3 sequences listed, about a sixth were seen once; the top ten hold less than 45%. These records were also assigned to another study, of T cells expressing NK-cell markers. Per that paper: NKG2C+ dominant clonotype frequencies in about six donors were about 1.0-8% of CD8+ T cells.

The receptor was derived from a young woman in good health. The chain carries TRBV6-1 and TRBJ2-1; D is possibly TRBD2 (5 bases). Sequenced sample: CD8+ T cells sorted from blood. CDR3 in amino acids: CASSEDPSSQPRNEQFF. In DNA, the CDR3 is TGTGCCAGCAGTGAGGACCCTAGCTCTCAGCCCCGCAATGAGCAGTTCTTC.